This T cell receptor beta chain appears in the sequencing data of a study of CD8+CD57+ T cells in acquired aplastic anemia. Study-level background: The average for DNA from sorted CD4+ and CD8+ cells was about 3.3 ug.

Germline CDR1 SGHTA, CDR2 FQGTGA. The CDR3 totals 14 residues. In regard to this clonotype: Its cognate antigen is unknown. A much bigger clone sits one base away, suggesting this may be a read error.

Study-wide findings and caveats: Patients had roughly 30 CD8+ CDR3 sequences in common with controls (the shared set). Significance was not reached for CD8+ Simpson's diversity between patients and controls.

Genomic DNA provided the template from which TCR beta VDJ and CDR3 profiles were obtained. In TCRdb, the reads were re-called with MiXCR into one record per CDR3 protein. In the table there are hundreds of thousands of distinct CDR3 sequences, roughly 68% of which are singletons. Material for sequencing was sorted CD4+, CD8+, or CD8+CD57+ T cells (not recorded which) from PBMCs. This sequence joins TRBV7-3 and TRBJ2-4; D perhaps matches TRBD1 (5 bases). This TCR came from a human donor in good health, serving as a control. CDR3 residues: CASSPVGPQNIRYF. The DNA for the CDR3 is TGTGCCAGCAGCCCGGTGGGGCCACAAAACATTCGGTACTTC.